These 19 T cell receptor beta chains were sequenced from one sample in a study of OX40 agonist ivuxolimab in advanced cancers. This table comes from immunoSEQ multiplex PCR, and its TCRdb copy is limited to in-frame clones, with some not included. Of about 72,000 clones listed, 85% to 90% are singletons. The sample here was CD4+ or CD8+ T cells sorted from blood, taken in a trial of the OX40 agonist ivuxolimab. The receptors were sampled from an adult with an advanced solid tumor such as melanoma, head and neck, liver or kidney cancer.

Here the CDR3 DNA reads TGTGCCAGCAGCTTGGCACTGCGGACTGAAGCTTTCTTT. Translated: CASSLALRTEAFF. The chain employs TRBV7-9 and TRBJ1-1; D not certain. Trimming took 3 bases from V and 5 from J, leaving 10 bases between them. The germline CDR1 and CDR2 sequences are SEHNR and FQNEAQ (reference sequence). The CDR3 has 13 residues.

The gene calls are TRBV19 and TRBJ2-1; D tentatively fits TRBD1 or TRBD2 (5 bases each). V shed 4 bases and J shed 1 base, with 11 bases lying between them. Germline V gives CDR1 LNHDA, CDR2 SQIVND (reference sequence). The CDR3 length is 15 residues. CDR3 nucleotides: TGTGCCAGTAGTAACTCCGGGGCTTCCTACAATGAGCAGTTCTTC. Residues: CASSNSGASYNEQFF.

CDR3 DNA: TGCGCCAGCAGCTCAGCCGGGACAGCTTCCTCCAGGGAGCAGTTCTTC. Its protein product is CASSSAGTASSREQFF. This chain uses TRBV4-1 with TRBJ2-1, with 7 bases lining up with TRBD1. CDR1 is MGHRA and CDR2 is YSYEKL in the germline V gene. This CDR3 spans 16 amino acids. Losses at the gene ends were 5 bases for V and 10 bases for J; bases not matched to a gene: 17.

This chain links TRBV7-9 with TRBJ2-3, with 11 bases aligning to TRBD2. The length of the CDR3 is 18 residues. In germline, CDR1 is SEHNR, CDR2 FQNEAQ (reference sequence). V shed 4 bases and J 2 bases; nucleotides not matched to a gene: 11. CDR3 loop: CASSSLKGLAESTDTQYF. The CDR3 nucleotides read TGTGCCAGCAGCTCGCTAAAGGGACTAGCGGAATCCACAGATACGCAGTATTTT.

This sequence joins TRBV11-3 and TRBJ2-1, with D possibly matching TRBD1 (6 bases). V lost 6 bases and J 5 bases, leaving 14 bases between the germline ends. CDR3 length equals 14 residues. The V gene's germline CDR1 is SGHNT and CDR2 YENEEA. CDR3 residues: CASRATGTNNEQFF. DNA for the CDR3: TGTGCCAGCAGAGCAACCGGGACAAACAATGAGCAGTTCTTC.

The chain recombines TRBV15 with TRBJ2-1, with 8 bases identical to TRBD1. CDR1 and CDR2 (germline): LNHNV, YYDKDF (reference sequence). The CDR3 is made up of 19 amino acids. With 0 bases clipped from V and 6 bases from J, the junction kept 16 bases outside the gene matches. The CDR3 region is CATSRERLNRGVVSNEQFF. For the CDR3, the DNA is TGTGCCACCAGCAGAGAGCGGCTTAACAGGGGGGTCGTAAGCAATGAGCAGTTCTTC. The full variable domain, rest sourced from reference TRBV15 and TRBJ2-1, is DAMVIQNPRYQVTQFGKPVTLSCSQTLNHNVMYWYQQKSSQAPKLLFHYYDKDFNNEADTPDNFQSRRPNTSFCFLDIRSPGLGDTAMYLCATSRERLNRGVVSNEQFFGPGTRLTVL.

V is TRBV19 and J is TRBJ2-2, with 8 bases that match TRBD1. The CDR3 is 14 amino acids. Germline V gene lookup returns CDR1 LNHDA and CDR2 SQIVND (reference sequence). Trimming at V came to 2 bases and at J to 6 bases, leaving 2 bases not matched to a gene. The CDR3 sequence: CASSIQGAPGELFF. CDR3 nucleotides: TGTGCCAGTAGTATACAGGGGGCCCCCGGGGAGCTGTTTTTT. Drawing the rest from reference TRBV19 and TRBJ2-2, the complete variable domain is DGGITQSPKYLFRKEGQNVTLSCEQNLNHDAMYWYRQDPGQGLRLIYYSQIVNDFQKGDIAEGYSVSREKKESFPLTVTSAQKNPTAFYLCASSIQGAPGELFFGEGSRLTVL.

V usage is TRBV10-1 and J usage is TRBJ2-4; TRBD1 is a possible D gene (6 bases). The CDR3 is 13 residues long. Germline-derived CDR1 and CDR2 are WNHNN and SYGVQD (reference sequence). Trimming stripped 6 bases from V and 9 bases from J, with 15 bases between. The CDR3 bases are TGCGCCAGCAGCGCGGGTGGGACAAGCATTCAGTACTTC. Protein sequence: CASSAGGTSIQYF.

This clone was detected a few times. The chain employs TRBV29-1 and TRBJ2-7; D is tentatively TRBD1 or TRBD2 (7 bases each). Germline CDR1 reads SQVTM; CDR2 reads ANQGSEA. The CDR3 is made up of 14 amino acids. V lost 6 bases and J 5 bases, leaving 20 bases between the germline ends. The CDR3 DNA follows: TGCAGCGTAAAACGACAGGGAGGGGGCAACGAGCAGTACTTC. This codes for CSVKRQGGGNEQYF.

The rearrangement joins TRBV10-1 to TRBJ2-7; D is perhaps TRBD1 (5 bases). Germline V gene lookup returns CDR1 WNHNN and CDR2 SYGVQD (reference sequence). The CDR3 has 12 residues. Trimming pared 0 bases from V and 13 bases from J, leaving 13 bases between. In nucleotides, the CDR3 is TGCGCCAGCAGTGAGTCCAGATGGGGCCTCTACTTC. As protein: CASSESRWGLYF.

V gene TRBV27 combines with J gene TRBJ1-6; 11 nucleotides match TRBD1. This CDR3 has 17 residues. J lost 9 bases, V lost 2 bases, and 9 bases had no gene match. CDR1 MNHEY and CDR2 SMNVEV come from the germline V gene (reference sequence). CDR3 residues: CASSLSGQGALGSPLHF. The CDR3 DNA reads TGTGCCAGCAGTTTAAGCGGACAGGGGGCGCTTGGTTCACCCCTCCACTTT.

This chain connects TRBV27 to TRBJ1-5; a weak D match, TRBD1 (6 bases). Germline values: CDR1 MNHEY, CDR2 SMNVEV (reference sequence). With 6 bases removed from V and 6 bases from J, the gap between germline ends came to 18 bases. The CDR3 runs 15 residues. Here the CDR3 reads CASSSGAGAAQPQHF. The CDR3 nucleotides read TGTGCCAGCAGCTCAGGGGCGGGGGCCGCTCAGCCCCAGCATTTT.

This clone is a singleton in its sample. V gene TRBV5-1 combines with J gene TRBJ1-3, with 7 bases identical to TRBD1. In germline, CDR1 is SGHRS, CDR2 YFSETQ. CDR3 length equals 15 residues. V was clipped by 4 bases and J by 0 bases; unmatched bases: 4. CDR3 in amino acids: CASSAQGTSGNTIYF. Here the CDR3 DNA reads TGCGCCAGCAGCGCACAGGGGACCTCTGGAAACACCATATATTTT.

The genes are TRBV10-3 and TRBJ1-1; TRBD1 agrees at 10 bases. The germline CDR1 and CDR2 sequences are ENHRY and SYGVKD. This CDR3 comprises 15 residues. J was trimmed by 6 bases and V by 11 bases; bases with no gene match: 15. CDR3 amino acids: CAARDRGRGGSEAFF. The DNA for the CDR3 is TGTGCCGCCCGGGACAGGGGACGGGGGGGTTCTGAAGCTTTCTTT.

CDR3 in amino acids: CASQGQGSGYEQYF. The DNA for the CDR3 is TGTGCCAGCCAGGGACAGGGGAGTGGCTACGAGCAGTACTTC. This chain joins TRBV6-1 and TRBJ2-7; 10 nucleotides match TRBD1. This CDR3 comprises 14 residues. Germline V gene lookup returns CDR1 MNHNS and CDR2 SASEGT. Trimming removed 8 bases from V and 3 bases from J; junction bases left unmatched: 7.

The chain is built from TRBV7-2 and TRBJ2-1; 8 bases are shared with TRBD2. Trimming removed 4 bases from V and 0 bases from J; junction bases left unmatched: 5. The CDR3 is 16 amino acids. Germline V gene lookup returns CDR1 SGHTA and CDR2 FQGNSA. As DNA, the CDR3 is TGTGCCAGCAGCTCGGCGGCGGGGGGCTCCTACAATGAGCAGTTCTTC. It encodes CASSSAAGGSYNEQFF.

The gene calls are TRBV28 and TRBJ1-1, with TRBD1 matching over 8 bases. The junction had 9 bases not matched to a gene; V was cut back by 3 bases and J by 6 bases. This CDR3 region has 15 residues. Germline CDR1 and CDR2: MDHEN and SYDVKM. CDR3 region: CASSFPGQGWAEAFF. DNA for the CDR3: TGTGCCAGCAGTTTCCCTGGACAGGGTTGGGCTGAAGCTTTCTTT.

V gene TRBV6-6 combines with J gene TRBJ1-6; 7 bases map to TRBD1. Germline V gene data show CDR1 as MNHNY and CDR2 as SVGAGI (reference sequence). The CDR3 totals 15 residues. The J segment lost 7 bases and the V segment lost 1 base, leaving 4 bases of the junction unmatched. The CDR3 loop is CASSYWQGENSPLHF. The CDR3 DNA is TGTGCCAGCAGTTACTGGCAGGGGGAGAATTCACCCCTCCACTTT.

The chain uses TRBV7-4 and TRBJ2-3, with 7 bases that match TRBD2. Germline lookup yields CDR1 SGHVT and CDR2 SQSDAQ. J was trimmed by 2 bases and V by 3 bases; bases with no gene match: 5. The CDR3 runs 15 residues. The CDR3 spells CASSFAGEITDTQYF. CDR3 nucleotides: TGTGCCAGCAGCTTCGCGGGGGAGATCACAGATACGCAGTATTTT.